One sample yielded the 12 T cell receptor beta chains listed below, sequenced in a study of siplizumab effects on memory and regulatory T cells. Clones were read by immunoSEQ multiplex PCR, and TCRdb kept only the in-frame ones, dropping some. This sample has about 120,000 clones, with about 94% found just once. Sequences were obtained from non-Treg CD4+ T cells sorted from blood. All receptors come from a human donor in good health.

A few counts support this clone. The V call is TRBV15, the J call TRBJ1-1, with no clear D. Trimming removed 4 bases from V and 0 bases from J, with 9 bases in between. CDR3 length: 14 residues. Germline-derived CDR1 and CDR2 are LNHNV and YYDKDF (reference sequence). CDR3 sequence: CATSNGYMNTEAFF. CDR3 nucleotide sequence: TGTGCCACCAGCAACGGATACATGAACACTGAAGCTTTCTTT. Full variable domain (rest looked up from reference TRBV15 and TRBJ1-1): DAMVIQNPRYQVTQFGKPVTLSCSQTLNHNVMYWYQQKSSQAPKLLFHYYDKDFNNEADTPDNFQSRRPNTSFCFLDIRSPGLGDTAMYLCATSNGYMNTEAFFGQGTRLTVV.

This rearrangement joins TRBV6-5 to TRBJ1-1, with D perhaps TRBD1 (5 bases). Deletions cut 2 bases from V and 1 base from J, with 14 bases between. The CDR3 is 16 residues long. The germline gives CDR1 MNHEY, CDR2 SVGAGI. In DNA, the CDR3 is TGTGCCAGCAGTTACGGTTCCGGGGCAAAGAACACTGAAGCTTTCTTT. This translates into CASSYGSGAKNTEAFF.

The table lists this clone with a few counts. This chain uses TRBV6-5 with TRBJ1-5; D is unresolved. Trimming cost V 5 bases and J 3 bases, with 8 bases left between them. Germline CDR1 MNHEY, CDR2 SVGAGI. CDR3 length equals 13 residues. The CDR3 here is CASSNGVNQPQHF. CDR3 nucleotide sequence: TGTGCCAGCAGTAACGGAGTCAATCAGCCCCAGCATTTT.

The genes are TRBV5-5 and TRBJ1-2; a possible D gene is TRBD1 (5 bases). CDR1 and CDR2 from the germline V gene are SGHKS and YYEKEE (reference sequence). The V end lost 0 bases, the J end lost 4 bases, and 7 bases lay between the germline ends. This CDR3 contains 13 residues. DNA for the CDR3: TGTGCCAGCAGCTTGGACAGGACCTATGGCTACACCTTC. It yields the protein CASSLDRTYGYTF.

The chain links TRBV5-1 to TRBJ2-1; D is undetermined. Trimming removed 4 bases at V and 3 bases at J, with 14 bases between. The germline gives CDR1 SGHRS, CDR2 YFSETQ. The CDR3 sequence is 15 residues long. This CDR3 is CASSGRSWGYNEQFF. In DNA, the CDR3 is TGCGCCAGCAGCGGGCGAAGTTGGGGCTACAATGAGCAGTTCTTC.

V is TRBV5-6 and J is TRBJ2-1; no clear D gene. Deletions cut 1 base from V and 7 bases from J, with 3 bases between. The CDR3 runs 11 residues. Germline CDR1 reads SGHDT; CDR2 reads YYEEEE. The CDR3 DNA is TGTGCCAGCAGCTTGAAGAATGAGCAGTTCTTC. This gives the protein CASSLKNEQFF.

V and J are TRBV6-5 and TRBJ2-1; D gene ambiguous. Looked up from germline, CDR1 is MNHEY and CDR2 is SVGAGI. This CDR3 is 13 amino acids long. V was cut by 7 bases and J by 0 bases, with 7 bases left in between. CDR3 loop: CASIWSSYNEQFF. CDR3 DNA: TGTGCCAGCATCTGGAGCTCCTACAATGAGCAGTTCTTC.

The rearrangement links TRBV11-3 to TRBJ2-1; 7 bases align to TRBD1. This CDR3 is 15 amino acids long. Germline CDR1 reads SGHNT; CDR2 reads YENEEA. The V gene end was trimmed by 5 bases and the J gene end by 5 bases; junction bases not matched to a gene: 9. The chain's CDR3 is CASSTGQVTNNEQFF. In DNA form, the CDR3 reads TGTGCCAGCAGCACCGGACAGGTAACTAACAATGAGCAGTTCTTC.

As DNA, the CDR3 is TGTGCCAGCTCACCCGACAGAGACTATGGCTACACCTTC. Its translation is CASSPDRDYGYTF. The chain carries TRBV18 and TRBJ1-2; D is perhaps TRBD1 (5 bases). The CDR3 loop spans 13 amino acids. CDR1 and CDR2 (germline): KGHSH, LQKENI. Trimming pared 3 bases from V and 3 bases from J, leaving 8 bases between.

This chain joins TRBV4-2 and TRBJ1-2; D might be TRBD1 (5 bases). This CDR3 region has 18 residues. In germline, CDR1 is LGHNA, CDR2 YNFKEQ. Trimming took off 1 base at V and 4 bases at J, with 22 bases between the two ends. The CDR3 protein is CASSQAGPRTISFYGYTF. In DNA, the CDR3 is TGTGCCAGCAGCCAAGCAGGGCCCCGGACTATTTCCTTCTATGGCTACACCTTC.

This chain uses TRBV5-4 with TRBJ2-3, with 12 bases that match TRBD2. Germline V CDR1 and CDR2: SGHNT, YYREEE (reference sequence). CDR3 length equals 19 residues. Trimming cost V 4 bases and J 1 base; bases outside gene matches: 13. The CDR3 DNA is TGTGCCAGCAGCCCCGGACCCCTAGCGGGGGGGGGTGGCACAGATACGCAGTATTTT. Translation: CASSPGPLAGGGGTDTQYF.

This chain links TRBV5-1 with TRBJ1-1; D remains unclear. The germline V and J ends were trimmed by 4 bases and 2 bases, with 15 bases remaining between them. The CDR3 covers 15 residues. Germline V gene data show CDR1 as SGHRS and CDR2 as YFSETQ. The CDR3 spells CASSKEPSLNTEAFF. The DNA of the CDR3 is TGCGCCAGCAGCAAGGAACCCTCTCTAAACACTGAAGCTTTCTTT.